A single sample gave rise to the 8 T cell receptor beta chains below, sequenced in a study of T cell responses to AZD1222 COVID-19 vaccine. Libraries were prepared by immunoSEQ multiplex PCR; TCRdb keeps only in-frame clonotypes and omits some of them. The sample lists about 130,000 clones; about 82% were seen once. The sequences come from peripheral blood, collected on day 0 of AZD1222 vaccination. The receptor source for this set is an adult in good health.

The rearrangement uses TRBV9 and TRBJ2-6; 7 nucleotides match TRBD1. CDR1 and CDR2 (germline): SGDLS, YYNGEE. The CDR3 length is 18 residues. The V segment lost 3 bases and the J segment 0 bases; nucleotides outside the gene matches: 9. The CDR3 protein is CASSAKTGFSSGANVLTF. The CDR3 DNA is TGTGCCAGCAGCGCAAAGACAGGGTTCAGCTCTGGGGCCAACGTCCTGACTTTC.

The chain employs TRBV19 and TRBJ1-5, with a weak D call TRBD1 (6 bases). Germline CDR1 LNHDA, CDR2 SQIVND (reference sequence). With 3 bases removed from V and 6 bases from J, the gap between germline ends came to 18 bases. The CDR3 totals 16 residues. The CDR3 DNA sequence: TGTGCCAGTAGTATGGGGGGCAGGGAGGACGCTCAGCCCCAGCATTTT. Translated, it gives CASSMGGREDAQPQHF.

This clone has only one observation. The gene calls are TRBV6-2 or TRBV6-3 and TRBJ2-5; D is possibly TRBD1 (6 bases). The germline V and J ends were trimmed by 0 bases and 4 bases, with 12 bases remaining between them. The CDR3 has 15 residues. Looked up from germline, CDR1 is MNHEY and CDR2 is SVGEGT. CDR3 in amino acids: CASSYSSTGSETQYF. Here the CDR3 DNA reads TGTGCCAGCAGTTACTCGTCTACAGGGTCAGAGACCCAGTACTTC.

This chain links TRBV20-1 with TRBJ1-2; D remains unclear. The CDR3 is made up of 11 amino acids. CDR1 is DFQATT, CDR2 SNEGSKA, per germline (reference sequence). In nucleotides, the CDR3 is TGCAGGGGAGGCTCGAACTATGGCTACACCTTC. This sequence encodes CRGGSNYGYTF.

The chain joins TRBV19 to TRBJ2-2; 8 bases are a match to TRBD1. Germline loops: CDR1 LNHDA, CDR2 SQIVND (reference sequence). Unmatched junction bases numbered 1, after V lost 3 bases and J lost 1 base. The CDR3 runs to 15 residues. In DNA, the CDR3 is TGTGCCAGTAGTATCGGACAGGGGAACACCGGGGAGCTGTTTTTT. Protein: CASSIGQGNTGELFF.

The chain is built from TRBV24-1 and TRBJ1-5; D not resolved. CDR3 length: 12 amino acids. Trimming removed 2 bases at V and 5 bases at J, with 3 bases between. Germline CDR1 reads KGHDR; CDR2 reads SFDVKD. CDR3 in amino acids: CATSDSDQPQHF. DNA for the CDR3: TGTGCCACCAGTGATTCCGATCAGCCCCAGCATTTT.

The chain couples TRBV5-1 to TRBJ1-1; D gene uncertain. Trimming left V 0 bases short and J 2 bases short, with 8 bases between. The CDR3 runs to 14 residues. The germline V gene encodes CDR1 SGHRS and CDR2 YFSETQ. The CDR3 sequence: CASSLGHDNTEAFF. CDR3 bases: TGCGCCAGCAGCTTGGGACACGATAACACTGAAGCTTTCTTT.

The chain carries TRBV7-9 and TRBJ1-6, with a tentative D call TRBD1 (6 bases). V was trimmed by 4 bases and J by 11 bases, leaving 18 bases between them. CDR3 length: 15 residues. Germline V gives CDR1 SEHNR, CDR2 FQNEAQ (reference sequence). The CDR3 DNA follows: TGTGCCAGCAGCTCAGGGGAGTCCTTCGGTGCACCCCTCCACTTT. Its protein product is CASSSGESFGAPLHF.